One and the same sample provided the 23 T cell receptor beta chains below, sequenced in a study of blood T cells in healthy people across ages. The authors ran a second PCR of about 6 to 11 cycles using a sample-barcoded 5' primer and a J-beta primer mix. In TCRdb, the 5' RACE reads were re-called with MiXCR into one record per CDR3 protein. The table shows fewer than 800,000 distinct CDR3 sequences, with roughly 32% occurring only once. Sequenced sample: blood. These receptors were taken from a woman aged 80 or older in good health.

This clonotype has a count of ten or more. The chain recombines TRBV7-3 with TRBJ1-2, with a possible D match to TRBD1 (6 bases). This CDR3 is 14 amino acids long. Germline CDR1 is SGHTA and CDR2 is FQGTGA. V was cut by 3 bases and J by 2 bases, with 10 bases left in between. CDR3 protein: CASSLSGQNYGYTF. CDR3 sequence (DNA): TGTGCCAGCAGCTTGTCAGGACAGAACTATGGCTACACCTTC.

Concerning this clonotype: A clone one base away is much larger, so this may be a read error. The J gene is TRBJ2-3, the V gene TRBV12-3 or TRBV12-4, with TRBD2 matching 11 bases. CDR3 length: 15 residues. CDR3 loop: CASSLDSGGADAQYF. CDR3 bases: TGTGCCAGCAGTTTGGATAGCGGGGGGGCAGATGCGCAGTATTTT.

The CDR3 here is CASRPSGTGMAFF. The CDR3 DNA reads as TGTGCCAGCAGGCCATCCGGGACGGGAATGGCTTTCTTT. The chain has TRBV28 and TRBJ1-1; the D gene is possibly TRBD1 (5 bases). Germline V gene data show CDR1 as MDHEN and CDR2 as SYDVKM. The CDR3 extends over 13 amino acids. Trimming removed 6 bases from V and 11 bases from J, with 19 bases in between.

This clonotype was found many times. V is TRBV3-1 and J is TRBJ2-1; no clear D. Per germline, CDR1 LGHDT and CDR2 YNNKEL (reference sequence). The CDR3 has 15 amino acids. Trimming removed 0 bases at V and 5 bases at J, with 11 bases between. This CDR3 reads CASSQDIGLNNEQFF. CDR3 nucleotide sequence: TGTGCCAGCAGCCAAGATATAGGCCTCAACAATGAGCAGTTCTTC.

This clonotype was counted between two and nine times. The V and J genes are TRBV5-1 and TRBJ1-1; no reliable D call. Germline V gives CDR1 SGHRS, CDR2 YFSETQ. The CDR3 extends over 14 amino acids. The ends were cut back, 4 bases at V and 5 bases at J, with 15 bases in the middle. CDR3 protein: CASSVGNQGTEAFF. The CDR3 DNA reads as TGCGCCAGCAGCGTCGGAAACCAAGGGACTGAAGCTTTCTTT.

This clonotype was observed many times. The V and J genes are TRBV7-2 and TRBJ1-5, with 7 bases fitting TRBD1. The CDR3 spans 15 residues. Per germline, CDR1 SGHTA and CDR2 FQGNSA. V shed 9 bases, J shed 1 base, and the junction held 9 bases outside the gene matches. The CDR3: CASTRTGGSNQPQHF. DNA for the CDR3: TGTGCCAGTACCCGGACAGGAGGAAGCAATCAGCCCCAGCATTTT. The full variable domain, rest sourced from reference TRBV7-2 and TRBJ1-5, is GAGVSQSPSNKVTEKGKDVELRCDPISGHTALYWYRQSLGQGLEFLIYFQGNSAPDKSGLPSDRFSAERTGGSVSTLTIQRTQQEDSAVYLCASTRTGGSNQPQHFGDGTRLSIL.

J is TRBJ2-3 and V is TRBV5-1; D possibly corresponds to TRBD1 (6 bases). This CDR3 is 13 amino acids long. The V gene's germline CDR1 is SGHRS and CDR2 YFSETQ. Trimming left V 4 bases short and J 4 bases short, with 10 bases between. The CDR3 sequence: CASSTDSPDTQYF. The CDR3 nucleotides read TGCGCCAGCAGCACGGACAGCCCAGATACGCAGTATTTT.

The chain uses TRBV5-6 and TRBJ2-6; TRBD1 or TRBD2 may be the D gene (5 bases each). The CDR3 runs 16 residues. Trimming left V 3 bases short and J 0 bases short, with 10 bases between. Germline CDR1 reads SGHDT; CDR2 reads YYEEEE. The CDR3 region has the DNA TGTGCCAGCAGCTCCCTGAGGGGCTCTGGGGCCAACGTCCTGACTTTC. Its protein product is CASSSLRGSGANVLTF.

This clonotype has at least ten counts. The rearrangement uses TRBV7-2 and TRBJ2-7; 15 positions agree with TRBD2. The CDR3 contains 16 residues. The V gene end was trimmed by 5 bases and the J gene end by 2 bases; junction bases not matched to a gene: 4. CDR1 and CDR2 from the germline V gene are SGHTA and FQGNSA. DNA for the CDR3: TGTGCCAGCAGCATTTGGACTAGCGGGGGGGCCTACGAGCAGTACTTC. Translating gives CASSIWTSGGAYEQYF. Full variable domain (remainder filled in from reference TRBV7-2 and TRBJ2-7): GAGVSQSPSNKVTEKGKDVELRCDPISGHTALYWYRQSLGQGLEFLIYFQGNSAPDKSGLPSDRFSAERTGGSVSTLTIQRTQQEDSAVYLCASSIWTSGGAYEQYFGPGTRLTVT.

The CDR3 loop is CSAREGGSNTEAFF. The DNA of the CDR3 is TGCAGTGCTAGAGAGGGGGGTTCGAACACTGAAGCTTTCTTT. The chain combines TRBV20-1 with TRBJ1-1; TRBD1 is a possible D gene (5 bases). V lost 0 bases and J lost 1, with 9 bases in between. Per the germline V gene, CDR1 is DFQATT and CDR2 is SNEGSKA (reference sequence). This CDR3 spans 14 amino acids.

The V gene is TRBV2, the J gene TRBJ1-4; possibly TRBD1 for D (6 bases). This CDR3 comprises 14 residues. The germline V gene encodes CDR1 SNHLY and CDR2 FYNNEI. Trimming took off 6 bases at V and 6 bases at J, with 14 bases between the two ends. CDR3 sequence reads: CASRETGIDEKLFF. CDR3 in DNA: TGTGCCAGCAGAGAGACAGGCATCGATGAAAAACTGTTTTTT.

The chain employs TRBV7-9 and TRBJ2-6; no firm D call. The V end was cut by 4 bases, the J end by 0 bases, with 7 bases between. This CDR3 is built from 15 residues. Germline V gene sequence: CDR1 SEHNR, CDR2 FQNEAQ (reference sequence). The CDR3 spells CASSSSVSGANVLTF. The CDR3 region has the DNA TGTGCCAGCAGCTCCTCGGTCTCTGGGGCCAACGTCCTGACTTTC.

This clonotype was seen repeatedly, ten times or more. The chain links TRBV20-1 to TRBJ2-7, with D possibly being TRBD2 (5 bases). The CDR3 loop spans 16 amino acids. V was shortened by 3 bases and J by 3 bases, with 21 bases between the two germline ends. The V gene's germline CDR1 is DFQATT and CDR2 SNEGSKA (reference sequence). The CDR3 sequence: CSASPGRGKLLYEQYF. The DNA of the CDR3 is TGCAGTGCTAGCCCAGGACGGGGAAAGTTACTCTACGAGCAGTACTTC.

The table lists this clonotype with many counts. This chain connects TRBV5-6 to TRBJ1-6, with 8 bases that match TRBD1. Germline CDR1 and CDR2: SGHDT and YYEEEE. The CDR3 length is 15 residues. With V trimmed by 4 bases and J by 6 bases, 6 bases remained unmatched. The CDR3 loop reads CASSRRTGPNSPLHF. The CDR3, as DNA: TGTGCCAGCAGCAGAAGGACAGGGCCTAATTCACCCCTCCACTTT.

This clonotype has a count of ten or more. The J gene is TRBJ1-2, the V gene TRBV20-1; D may be TRBD1 (5 bases). CDR1 DFQATT and CDR2 SNEGSKA come from the germline V gene (reference sequence). V gave up 6 bases and J gave up 4 bases, with 12 bases separating them. The CDR3 sequence is 12 residues long. CDR3 loop: CSAIRGVYGYTF. The CDR3 nucleotides read TGCAGTGCCATCCGGGGGGTCTATGGCTACACCTTC.

In regard to this clonotype: A clone one base away is much larger, so this may be a read error. This chain links TRBV6-2 or TRBV6-3 with TRBJ2-3; 9 bases line up with TRBD1. Germline assignment: CDR1 MNHEY and CDR2 SVGEGT. This CDR3 is built from 15 residues. The CDR3 nucleotides are TGTGCCGGCAGGCCTCCGGGACAGGGAACAGATACGCAGTATTTT. Amino acids: CAGRPPGQGTDTQYF.

This clonotype was found a few times. As DNA, the CDR3 is TGTGCCAGCAGTGAAGCGACTAGCGGGGGCAGCACAGATACGCAGTATTTT. It translates to CASSEATSGGSTDTQYF. The chain recombines TRBV6-1 with TRBJ2-3; 12 bases align to TRBD2. Germline V gene lookup returns CDR1 MNHNS and CDR2 SASEGT. Trimming at V came to 0 bases and at J to 0 bases, leaving 1 base not matched to a gene. The CDR3 is 17 residues long.

The sample holds many counts of this clonotype. CDR3 region: CASSPVAGASTDTQYF. In DNA, the CDR3 is TGCGCCAGCAGCCCCGTAGCGGGGGCGAGCACAGATACGCAGTATTTT. The rearrangement uses TRBV4-3 and TRBJ2-3; TRBD2 agrees at 9 bases. Germline V gene sequence: CDR1 LGHNA, CDR2 YSLEER. The CDR3 sequence is 16 residues long. Trimming took 4 bases from V and 0 from J; bases not matched to a gene: 5.

This clonotype was observed many times. In nucleotides, the CDR3 is TGCAGTGCTAGAAAGGAGGGAATCACTGAAGCTTTCTTT. Translation gives CSARKEGITEAFF. The V call is TRBV20-1, the J call TRBJ1-1; D gene uncertain. The CDR3 spans 13 residues. Germline V gene data show CDR1 as DFQATT and CDR2 as SNEGSKA (reference sequence). Trimming removed 2 bases at V and 4 bases at J, with 11 bases between.

This clonotype was detected many times. The chain uses TRBV12-3 or TRBV12-4 and TRBJ2-1; D unclear. The CDR3 runs to 14 residues. With 3 bases removed from V and 0 bases from J, the gap between germline ends came to 6 bases. CDR3 amino acids: CASSFYSSYNEQFF. CDR3 sequence (DNA): TGTGCCAGCAGTTTTTACTCCTCCTACAATGAGCAGTTCTTC.

This clonotype was seen at least ten times. The chain joins TRBV7-9 to TRBJ2-5; 12 nucleotides line up with TRBD2. The CDR3 totals 14 residues. V gave up 4 bases and J gave up 4 bases; unmatched junction bases: 1. Germline assignment: CDR1 SEHNR and CDR2 FQNEAQ (reference sequence). For the CDR3, the DNA is TGTGCCAGCAGCTCGGGACTAGCGGGAGAGACCCAGTACTTC. The encoded protein is CASSSGLAGETQYF. The whole variable domain, filled in from reference TRBV7-9 and TRBJ2-5, reads DTGVSQNPRHKITKRGQNVTFRCDPISEHNRLYWYRQTLGQGPEFLTYFQNEAQLEKSRLLSDRFSAERPKGSFSTLEIQRTEQGDSAMYLCASSSGLAGETQYFGPGTRLLVL.

This clonotype was counted at least ten times. The rearrangement uses TRBV29-1 and TRBJ2-6; D remains unclear. The CDR3 contains 12 residues. Trimming took 4 bases from V and 2 from J, leaving 3 bases between them. Germline CDR1 is SQVTM and CDR2 is ANQGSEA. The CDR3 DNA sequence: TGCAGCGTTGTTGCTGGGGCCAACGTCCTGACTTTC. Amino acids: CSVVAGANVLTF.

The chain joins TRBV5-1 to TRBJ1-5; TRBD1 matches at 7 bases. The CDR3 is 15 amino acids. J gave up 4 bases and V 3 bases, and 7 bases lay outside the gene matches. Germline CDR1 SGHRS, CDR2 YFSETQ. CDR3 residues: CASSSGQTGNQPQHF. The CDR3, as DNA: TGCGCCAGCAGCTCGGGACAGACAGGGAATCAGCCCCAGCATTTT.